The 5 T cell receptor beta chains below were found in one sample sequenced in a study of read filtering for tumor transcriptome and immune sequencing. From 300 to 450 ng of RNA, a library with molecular barcoded alpha/delta and beta/gamma adaptors was made. TCRdb used MiXCR to reprocess the reads, holding one entry per CDR3 protein. The table shows more than 45,000 distinct CDR3 sequences, with roughly 18% occurring only once. Sequenced sample: a population of CD138-negative cells sorted from bone marrow. The receptors derive from a donor aged 40 or older with multiple myeloma.

This clonotype was found many times. The chain links TRBV28 to TRBJ2-7; 7 bases agree with TRBD2. The CDR3 is 17 amino acids. Germline V gives CDR1 MDHEN, CDR2 SYDVKM. Germline trimming cut 4 bases from V and 4 bases from J; bases unmatched to any gene: 16. In DNA form, the CDR3 reads TGTGCCAGCAGTTCCCCGTCCGGACTGGGGAGGGGTTACGAGCAGTACTTC. Residues: CASSSPSGLGRGYEQYF.

On this clonotype: With a much larger clone just one base away, this may be a read error. This chain uses TRBV20-1 with TRBJ2-1, with no clear D. The CDR3 has 16 amino acids. Germline values: CDR1 DFQATT, CDR2 SNEGSKA (reference sequence). Here the CDR3 DNA reads TGCAGTGCTAGAGATACGGCGGACCACTCCTACAAAGAGCAGTTCTTC. It yields the protein CSARDTADHSYKEQFF.

In regard to this clonotype: With a much larger clone just one base away, this may be a read error. The genes are TRBV7-9 and TRBJ2-3; no definite D call. The length of the CDR3 is 15 residues. CDR1 and CDR2 from the germline V gene are SEHNR and FQNEAQ (reference sequence). CDR3 sequence: CAGSFFGAVPDTQYF. As DNA, the CDR3 is TGTGCCGGCAGCTTTTTCGGCGCCGTCCCAGATACGCAGTATTTT.

This chain joins TRBV5-1 and TRBJ2-7, with 8 nucleotides matching TRBD1. There are 14 residues in the CDR3. Germline-derived CDR1 and CDR2 are SGHRS and YFSETQ. Germline trimming cut 4 bases from V and 7 bases from J; bases unmatched to any gene: 10. This chain's CDR3 is CASSHGQGNGEQYF. DNA for the CDR3: TGCGCCAGCAGCCACGGACAGGGCAATGGGGAGCAGTACTTC.

Ten or more counts support this clonotype. The junction departs from germline at one end; a sequencing error may be responsible. J is TRBJ2-3 and V is TRBV9; 7 bases align to TRBD2. Per germline, CDR1 SGDLS and CDR2 YYNGEE. This CDR3 region has 11 residues. The CDR3 DNA reads TGTGCCAGCAGCTCGGGAGGTAGCTACACCTTT. It encodes CASSSGGSYTF.